A single sample is the source of the 9 T cell receptor beta chains below, sequenced in a study of OX40 agonist ivuxolimab in advanced cancers. Assay used: immunoSEQ multiplex PCR; TCRdb lists only in-frame clones, some missing. Of around 40,000 clones in the sample, 86% were seen once. The input for sequencing was CD4+ or CD8+ T cells sorted from blood, taken in a trial of the OX40 agonist ivuxolimab. All receptors derive from an adult with an advanced solid tumor such as melanoma, head and neck, liver or kidney cancer.

The rearrangement uses TRBV11-3 and TRBJ2-3, with 8 bases matching TRBD1. CDR1 is SGHNT, CDR2 YENEEA, per germline. With 5 bases clipped from V and 0 bases from J, the junction kept 7 bases outside the gene matches. This CDR3 has 16 amino acids. Here the CDR3 DNA reads TGTGCCAGCAGCCCAGGACAGGGCCAAAGCACAGATACGCAGTATTTT. Protein product: CASSPGQGQSTDTQYF.

The rearrangement uses TRBV5-4 and TRBJ2-1, with 9 bases aligning to TRBD1. CDR1 is SGHNT, CDR2 YYREEE, per germline (reference sequence). Unmatched junction bases numbered 2, after V lost 0 bases and J lost 7 bases. This CDR3 contains 14 residues. CDR3 sequence reads: CASSLGTGVNEQFF. As DNA, the CDR3 is TGTGCCAGCAGCTTGGGGACAGGGGTGAATGAGCAGTTCTTC.

This chain connects TRBV5-1 to TRBJ2-7; tentative D call: TRBD1 (6 bases). The CDR3 has 14 amino acids. Germline-derived CDR1 and CDR2 are SGHRS and YFSETQ. V was trimmed by 2 bases and J by 3 bases, leaving 12 bases between them. CDR3 loop: CASSLAGAGYEQYF. The CDR3 DNA sequence: TGCGCCAGCAGCTTAGCAGGGGCCGGCTACGAGCAGTACTTC. The full variable domain, in which reference TRBV5-1 and TRBJ2-7 provide the parts outside the CDR3, is KAGVTQTPRYLIKTRGQQVTLSCSPISGHRSVSWYQQTPGQGLQFLFEYFSETQRNKGNFPGRFSGRQFSNSRSEMNVSTLELGDSALYLCASSLAGAGYEQYFGPGTRLTVT.

The V call is TRBV7-9, the J call TRBJ2-7, with TRBD1 matching 9 bases. This CDR3 spans 15 amino acids. V was pared by 1 base and J by 2 bases, with 3 bases of the junction left unmatched. Germline V lookup: CDR1 SEHNR, CDR2 FQNEAQ (reference sequence). CDR3 region: CASSLGTGAAYEQYF. The CDR3 DNA reads TGTGCCAGCAGCTTAGGGACAGGGGCAGCCTACGAGCAGTACTTC.

The sample holds one count of this clone. The J gene is TRBJ2-2, the V gene TRBV13; D remains unclear. The ends were cut back, 7 bases at V and 5 bases at J, with 8 bases in the middle. The CDR3 is 12 amino acids. Germline assignment: CDR1 PRHDT and CDR2 FYEKMQ (reference sequence). The chain's CDR3 is CASTLGTGELFF. DNA of the CDR3: TGTGCCAGCACCCTAGGGACCGGGGAGCTGTTTTTT.

This clone was counted once. This chain links TRBV7-9 with TRBJ1-1; a weak D match, TRBD1 (6 bases). The CDR3 runs 17 residues. Germline V gene lookup returns CDR1 SEHNR and CDR2 FQNEAQ (reference sequence). V was pared by 4 bases and J by 0 bases, with 18 bases between. Written as DNA, the CDR3 is TGTGCCAGCAGCTCCAGGCCGGGACAAGGGATGAACACTGAAGCTTTCTTT. Protein product: CASSSRPGQGMNTEAFF.

This rearrangement joins TRBV2 to TRBJ1-5; D may be TRBD1 (6 bases). This CDR3 contains 14 residues. V was cut by 6 bases and J by 6 bases, with 15 bases left in between. Germline loops: CDR1 SNHLY, CDR2 FYNNEI. The CDR3 DNA reads TGTGCCAGCAGGCCCACAGGGATCGGTCAGCCCCAGCATTTT. It specifies CASRPTGIGQPQHF.

The chain combines TRBV27 with TRBJ2-7; TRBD1 matches at 7 bases. The germline V gene encodes CDR1 MNHEY and CDR2 SMNVEV (reference sequence). Trimming cost V 5 bases and J 5 bases; bases outside gene matches: 3. The CDR3 contains 12 residues. This chain's CDR3 is CASSETGNEQYF. The CDR3 DNA reads TGTGCCAGCAGTGAGACAGGGAACGAGCAGTACTTC.

This clone has a single count. V gene TRBV25-1 combines with J gene TRBJ1-6; no clear D. The CDR3 loop spans 10 amino acids. The germline V gene encodes CDR1 MGHDK and CDR2 SYGVNS. V was pared by 7 bases and J by 9 bases, with 4 bases between. Here the CDR3 reads CASTASPLHF. Written as DNA, the CDR3 is TGTGCCAGCACAGCTTCACCCCTCCACTTT.